This TCR beta chain comes out of a study of a mutant IDH1 vaccine in newly diagnosed glioma. On the study more broadly: Eight vaccine injections were given to patients in weeks 1, 3, 5, 7, 11, 15, 19 and 23. Patients were started on vaccination 4-6 weeks after radiotherapy alone, or with temozolomide cycles. The study's findings and limits: Vaccine-induced responses were seen in approximately 93% of patients, spanning several MHC alleles.

As to time point: week 5, during vaccination. The study gave 300 ug of mutant IDH1 20-mer peptide per vaccine dose, with topical imiquimod. Clones were sequenced by immunoSEQ multiplex PCR, and TCRdb holds only the in-frame ones, with some missing. The table has around 29,000 clones, around 90% seen once; the top ten hold over 2.5%. As concerns this clone: Its cognate antigen is unknown.

Specimen: peripheral blood mononuclear cells (PBMCs), collected from a glioma patient whose treatment included an IDH1 peptide vaccine. The sequence was obtained from a woman between 35 and 50 years old with glioma. Some clones in this sample may be carry-over from other donors' samples.

For the CDR3, the DNA is TGTGCCAGCTCACCAGACTCAAAAGGTGGCTACACCTTC. This sequence encodes CASSPDSKGGYTF. The V gene is TRBV18, the J gene TRBJ1-2; D remains unclear. Between the trimmed V and J ends, which lost 2 bases and 7 bases, there was a span of 11 bases. CDR1 is KGHSH, CDR2 LQKENI, per germline. CDR3 length equals 13 residues.